Below, one T cell receptor beta chain is given with its context. A single base is all that separates this from a far larger clone, so a read error is likely. This specimen comes from a study of regulatory T cells in long-lasting Graves disease. Background on the study: Antithyroid drugs had been taken by newly diagnosed Graves' patients for under 3 months.

Time point in this sample: newly diagnosed GD, antithyroid drugs for less than 3 months. Researchers made the TCR library from RNA that was extracted from PBMCs. To make TCR beta libraries, researchers used iRepertoire HTBI primers and Arm-PCR of CDR3 regions. TCRdb re-analysed the multiplex PCR reads in MiXCR, keeping a single row per CDR3 protein. The table shows approximately 400,000 distinct CDR3 sequences, with around 11% occurring only once. The CDR3 is 16 amino acids. The germline V gene has CDR1 GTSNPN and CDR2 SVGIG (reference sequence). This sample was shared with a second study, whose subject was T cells in Graves' hyperthyroidism and ophthalmopathy.

The chain has TRBV30 and TRBJ1-1; a possible D gene is TRBD1 (6 bases). The material was peripheral blood mononuclear cells (PBMCs), obtained at new diagnosis, from a patient treated with antithyroid drugs. The origin of this receptor is a woman aged 18-35 years with Graves disease. Here the CDR3 DNA reads TGTGCCAGCAGCTTAGATGGGGCGTTCTGGGACACTGAAACTTTCTTT. Translation gives CASSLDGAFWDTETFF.